This T cell receptor (beta chain) was retrieved from a study of control samples from healthy donors and cancer patients. Profiling relied on immunoSEQ multiplex PCR, and the TCRdb table lists in-frame clones only, not all of them. Of some 120,000 clones listed, more than 80% are singletons. Germline CDR1 MDHEN, CDR2 SYDVKM. V was shortened by 1 base and J by 0 bases, with 10 bases between the two germline ends. The CDR3 contains 16 residues. V usage is TRBV28 and J usage is TRBJ1-3; D is uncertain. The sequence came from a woman in her 50s with colorectal cancer. Source material: PBMCs. CDR3 in DNA: TGTGCCAGCAGTTTATTTGTCTGGGGCTCTGGAAACACCATATATTTT. Encoded protein: CASSLFVWGSGNTIYF.